One sample yielded the 18 T cell receptor beta chains listed below, sequenced in a study of technical replicates of blood from several donors. Sequencing was performed with immunoSEQ multiplex PCR; in TCRdb, only in-frame clones are kept and a portion is missing. The data show about 14,000 clones, under 85% seen once. The source material was PBMCs. The receptor source for this set is a human donor in good health.

This clone appeared once. V is TRBV19 and J is TRBJ2-1, with 13 bases fitting TRBD2. This CDR3 spans 12 amino acids. Germline assignment: CDR1 LNHDA and CDR2 SQIVND (reference sequence). V was pared by 8 bases and J by 10 bases, with 2 bases of the junction left unmatched. The CDR3 sequence: CASGTSGDEQFF. Here the CDR3 DNA reads TGTGCCAGTGGGACTAGCGGGGACGAGCAGTTCTTC.

The chain uses TRBV19 and TRBJ2-7; 10 bases line up with TRBD2. The junction had 7 bases not matched to a gene; V was cut back by 2 bases and J by 0 bases. The CDR3 extends over 17 amino acids. Germline loops: CDR1 LNHDA, CDR2 SQIVND (reference sequence). This CDR3 is CASSITAGGTLSYEQYF. The CDR3 nucleotides are TGTGCCAGTAGTATAACAGCGGGAGGGACCCTCTCCTACGAGCAGTACTTC.

The chain recombines TRBV6-5 with TRBJ2-7, with 9 bases that match TRBD2. The ends lost 6 bases at V and 6 bases at J; junction bases unmatched: 6. This CDR3 has 13 amino acids. CDR1 MNHEY and CDR2 SVGAGI come from the germline V gene. CDR3: CASRIAGASEQYF. The DNA of the CDR3 is TGTGCCAGCAGAATAGCGGGAGCAAGCGAGCAGTACTTC.

The rearrangement uses TRBV28 and TRBJ2-3; 11 bases align to TRBD2. The CDR3 has 17 amino acids. Germline V CDR1 and CDR2: MDHEN, SYDVKM. J gave up 4 bases and V 3 bases, and 9 bases lay outside the gene matches. The CDR3, as DNA: TGTGCCAGCAGTTTGTTGACTAGCGGGATAGGGGCAGATACGCAGTATTTT. It codes for CASSLLTSGIGADTQYF. Full variable domain (remainder filled in from reference TRBV28 and TRBJ2-3): DVKVTQSSRYLVKRTGEKVFLECVQDMDHENMFWYRQDPGLGLRLIYFSYDVKMKEKGDIPEGYSVSREKKERFSLILESASTNQTSMYLCASSLLTSGIGADTQYFGPGTRLTVL.

This chain links TRBV11-3 with TRBJ2-4; maybe TRBD2 (6 bases). V shed 1 base and J shed 5 bases, with 9 bases lying between them. CDR3 length: 14 residues. Germline V CDR1 and CDR2: SGHNT, YENEEA. For the CDR3, the DNA is TGTGCCAGCAGCTTAGGCGGAGGGGAAAACATTCAGTACTTC. Translating gives CASSLGGGENIQYF.

The chain couples TRBV6-1 to TRBJ2-7; D unresolved. The CDR3 contains 13 residues. Trimming stripped 6 bases from V and 1 base from J, with 10 bases between. The germline gives CDR1 MNHNS, CDR2 SASEGT. The CDR3 loop reads CASRAALSYEQYF. The DNA for the CDR3 is TGTGCCAGCAGGGCGGCGCTGTCCTACGAGCAGTACTTC.

This chain joins TRBV5-8 and TRBJ2-6, with a tentative D call TRBD2 (7 bases). Germline V gene data show CDR1 as SGHTS and CDR2 as YDEGEE. The CDR3 sequence is 17 residues long. Trimming took off 4 bases at V and 0 bases at J, with 14 bases between the two ends. CDR3 protein: CASSTAGHFSGANVLTF. The CDR3 coding sequence is TGTGCCAGCAGCACAGCGGGACACTTCTCTGGGGCCAACGTCCTGACTTTC.

This sequence joins TRBV9 and TRBJ1-4, with D uncertain. Germline CDR1 SGDLS, CDR2 YYNGEE. Trimming cost V 2 bases and J 6 bases, with 11 bases left between them. This CDR3 comprises 14 residues. The CDR3 nucleotides are TGTGCCAGCAGCGTCGGAGGAGGCGATGAAAAACTGTTTTTT. It is translated as CASSVGGGDEKLFF.

The chain carries TRBV7-6 and TRBJ2-2; tentative D call: TRBD2 (5 bases). The V end was cut by 1 base, the J end by 1 base, with 10 bases between. The length of the CDR3 is 16 residues. Germline V gene data show CDR1 as SGHVS and CDR2 as FNYEAQ. Here the CDR3 reads CASSLVGGGNTGELFF. The CDR3 nucleotides read TGTGCCAGCAGCTTAGTTGGCGGAGGGAACACCGGGGAGCTGTTTTTT. The whole variable domain, remainder taken from reference TRBV7-6 and TRBJ2-2, is GAGVSQSPRYKVTKRGQDVALRCDPISGHVSLYWYRQALGQGPEFLTYFNYEAQQDKSGLPNDRFSAERPEGSISTLTIQRTEQRDSAMYRCASSLVGGGNTGELFFGEGSRLTVL.

The rearrangement links TRBV18 to TRBJ2-3; TRBD2 agrees at 12 bases. Germline V CDR1 and CDR2: KGHSH, LQKENI. V lost 3 bases, J lost 5 bases, and 6 bases stayed unmatched. The CDR3 length is 16 residues. The CDR3 nucleotides are TGTGCCAGCTCACCTCTAGCGGGAGGGCGCGTAGATACGCAGTATTTT. Protein: CASSPLAGGRVDTQYF.

The chain employs TRBV10-1 and TRBJ1-4, with 8 positions matching TRBD1. V was clipped by 5 bases and J by 5 bases; unmatched bases: 4. The CDR3 runs to 14 residues. The germline V gene has CDR1 WNHNN and CDR2 SYGVQD (reference sequence). Here the CDR3 DNA reads TGCGCCAGCAGTAAGACAGGGGAGAATGAAAAACTGTTTTTT. Amino acid sequence: CASSKTGENEKLFF.

The chain links TRBV7-9 to TRBJ2-5, with D unresolved. The CDR3 totals 17 residues. The germline V gene encodes CDR1 SEHNR and CDR2 FQNEAQ (reference sequence). V was shortened by 1 base and J by 0 bases, with 15 bases between the two germline ends. CDR3 DNA: TGTGCCAGCAGCTTAGTCCCTCTCGGCAGGTACCAAGAGACCCAGTACTTC. It specifies CASSLVPLGRYQETQYF.

This clone occurred a few times. This chain joins TRBV6-6 and TRBJ1-5, with D unclear. The V and J ends lost 6 bases and 1 base respectively, with 16 bases between them. This CDR3 is 16 amino acids long. CDR1 and CDR2 from the germline V gene are MNHNY and SVGAGI (reference sequence). The CDR3 coding sequence is TGTGCCAGCAGCCGCTATATGGTCCAAAGCAATCAGCCCCAGCATTTT. Protein product: CASSRYMVQSNQPQHF.

The rearrangement joins TRBV6-5 to TRBJ2-3; 15 bases map to TRBD2. This CDR3 is 15 amino acids long. The trim removed 5 bases at V and 4 bases at J, leaving 1 base unmatched. The germline V gene encodes CDR1 MNHEY and CDR2 SVGAGI. CDR3 bases: TGTGCCAGCAGTGGACTAGCGGGAGGGGCAGATACGCAGTATTTT. Translating it yields CASSGLAGGADTQYF.

V is TRBV7-3 and J is TRBJ2-7; 9 nucleotides match TRBD1. J was trimmed by 3 bases and V by 1 base; bases with no gene match: 4. CDR3 length: 15 residues. Germline-derived CDR1 and CDR2 are SGHTA and FQGTGA. The CDR3 sequence: CASSLMGQGNYEQYF. CDR3 sequence (DNA): TGTGCCAGCAGCTTAATGGGACAGGGTAACTACGAGCAGTACTTC.

J is TRBJ1-2 and V is TRBV5-1, with TRBD1 as a possible D gene (5 bases). There are 16 residues in the CDR3. The V end was cut by 0 bases, the J end by 0 bases, with 12 bases between. The germline V gene encodes CDR1 SGHRS and CDR2 YFSETQ. CDR3 sequence reads: CASSLAGFTANYGYTF. In DNA, the CDR3 is TGCGCCAGCAGCTTGGCAGGGTTCACAGCTAACTATGGCTACACCTTC. The full variable domain, with the rest looked up from reference TRBV5-1 and TRBJ1-2, is KAGVTQTPRYLIKTRGQQVTLSCSPISGHRSVSWYQQTPGQGLQFLFEYFSETQRNKGNFPGRFSGRQFSNSRSEMNVSTLELGDSALYLCASSLAGFTANYGYTFGSGTRLTVV.

The gene calls are TRBV25-1 and TRBJ2-7; D perhaps matches TRBD1 (6 bases). Germline V CDR1 and CDR2: MGHDK, SYGVNS. This CDR3 is 15 amino acids long. Trimming took 3 bases from V and 2 from J, leaving 14 bases between them. The CDR3 nucleotides read TGTGCCAGCAGTGACGGGACATCAGCTCCCTACGAGCAGTACTTC. Translated: CASSDGTSAPYEQYF.

The chain combines TRBV6-5 with TRBJ2-5; maybe TRBD2 (6 bases). The CDR3 is 14 amino acids. Germline loops: CDR1 MNHEY, CDR2 SVGAGI. Trimming cost V 2 bases and J 3 bases, with 10 bases left between them. The CDR3 DNA follows: TGTGCCAGCAGTTACCAAACGGGGGAAGAGACCCAGTACTTC. It is translated as CASSYQTGEETQYF.